This TCR beta chain originates from a study of T cells in Graves' hyperthyroidism and ophthalmopathy. Notes on the study in general: The model predicted ophthalmopathy a median about 6.6 months before onset.

Diagnosing involved the use of clinical symptoms, serum thyroxine and TRAb, thyroid ultrasound and orbital computed tomography. As concerns this clonotype: The antigen is not known.

This CDR3 contains 13 residues. The V gene lost 6 bases and the J gene lost 9 bases, with 15 bases spanning the gap. Germline loops: CDR1 SNHLY, CDR2 FYNNEI. Amplified TCR beta CDR3 regions came from RNA transcripts. In the first-round RT-PCR of the TCR CDR3, the HTBI primer set was used. TCRdb reanalysed the multiplex PCR reads using MiXCR and keeps one entry per CDR3 protein. The sample carries a few hundred thousand distinct CDR3 sequences, more than 45% recorded once. This sequence originates from an adult woman with Graves' disease, either hyperthyroidism or ophthalmopathy (not recorded which). The sample comprised peripheral blood or thyroid tissue (not recorded which). The gene calls are TRBV2 and TRBJ2-1; D may match TRBD1 or TRBD2 (5 bases each). The CDR3 spells CASRKRSGGEQFF. The CDR3 coding sequence is TGTGCCAGCAGAAAAAGGTCTGGGGGTGAGCAGTTCTTC.